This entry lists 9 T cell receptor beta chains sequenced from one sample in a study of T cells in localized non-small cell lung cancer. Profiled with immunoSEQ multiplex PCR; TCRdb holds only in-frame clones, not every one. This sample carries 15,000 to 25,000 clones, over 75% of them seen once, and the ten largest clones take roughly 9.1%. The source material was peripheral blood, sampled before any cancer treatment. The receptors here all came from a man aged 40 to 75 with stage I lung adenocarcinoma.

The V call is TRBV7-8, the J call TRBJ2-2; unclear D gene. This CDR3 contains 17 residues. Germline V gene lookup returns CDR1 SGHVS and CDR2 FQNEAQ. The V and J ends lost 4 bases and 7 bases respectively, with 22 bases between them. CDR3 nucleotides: TGTGCCAGCAGCTACCTACCTGCGAGACCACGAGACGGGGAGCTGTTTTTT. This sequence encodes CASSYLPARPRDGELFF.

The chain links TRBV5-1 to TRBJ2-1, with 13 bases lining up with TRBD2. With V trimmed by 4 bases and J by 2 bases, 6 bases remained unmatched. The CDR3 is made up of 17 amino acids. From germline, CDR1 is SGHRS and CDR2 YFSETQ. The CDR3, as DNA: TGCGCCAGCAGCCGGACTAGCGGGAGCGCTGCCTACAATGAGCAGTTCTTC. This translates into CASSRTSGSAAYNEQFF.

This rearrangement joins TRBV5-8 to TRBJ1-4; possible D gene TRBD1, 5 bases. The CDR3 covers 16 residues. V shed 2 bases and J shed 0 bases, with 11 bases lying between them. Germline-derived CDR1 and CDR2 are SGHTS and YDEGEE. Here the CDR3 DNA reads TGTGCCAGCAGCTTTGGGACGGGCGCAACTAATGAAAAACTGTTTTTT. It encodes CASSFGTGATNEKLFF.

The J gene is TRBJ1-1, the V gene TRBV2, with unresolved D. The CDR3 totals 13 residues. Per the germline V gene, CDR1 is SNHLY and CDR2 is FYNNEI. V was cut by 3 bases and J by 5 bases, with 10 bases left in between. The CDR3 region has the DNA TGTGCCAGCAGTGAGGAGACAAGAACTGAAGCTTTCTTT. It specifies CASSEETRTEAFF. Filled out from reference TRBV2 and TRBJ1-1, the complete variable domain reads EPEVTQTPSHQVTQMGQEVILRCVPISNHLYFYWYRQILGQKVEFLVSFYNNEISEKSEIFDDQFSVERPDGSNFTLKIRSTKLEDSAMYFCASSEETRTEAFFGQGTRLTVV.

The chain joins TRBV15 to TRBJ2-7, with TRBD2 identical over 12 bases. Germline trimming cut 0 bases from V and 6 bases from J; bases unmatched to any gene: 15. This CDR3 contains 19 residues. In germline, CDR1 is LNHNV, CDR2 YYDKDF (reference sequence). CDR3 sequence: CATSRDRTSGGTYRSEQYF. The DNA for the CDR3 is TGTGCCACCAGCAGAGATCGCACTAGCGGGGGGACTTATCGGTCCGAGCAGTACTTC. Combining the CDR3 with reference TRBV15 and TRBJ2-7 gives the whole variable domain DAMVIQNPRYQVTQFGKPVTLSCSQTLNHNVMYWYQQKSSQAPKLLFHYYDKDFNNEADTPDNFQSRRPNTSFCFLDIRSPGLGDTAMYLCATSRDRTSGGTYRSEQYFGPGTRLTVT.

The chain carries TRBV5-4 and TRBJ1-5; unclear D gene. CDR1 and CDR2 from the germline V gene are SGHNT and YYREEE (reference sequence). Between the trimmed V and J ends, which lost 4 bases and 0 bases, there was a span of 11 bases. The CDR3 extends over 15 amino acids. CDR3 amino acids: CASSNQLLSNQPQHF. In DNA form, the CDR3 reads TGTGCCAGCAGCAACCAGCTGCTTAGCAATCAGCCCCAGCATTTT.

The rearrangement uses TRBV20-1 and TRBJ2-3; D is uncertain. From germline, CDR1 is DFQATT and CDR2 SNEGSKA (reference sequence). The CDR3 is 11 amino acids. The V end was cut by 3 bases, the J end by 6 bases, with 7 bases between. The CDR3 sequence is CSASKPDTQYF. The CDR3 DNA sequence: TGCAGTGCTAGTAAGCCCGATACGCAGTATTTT.

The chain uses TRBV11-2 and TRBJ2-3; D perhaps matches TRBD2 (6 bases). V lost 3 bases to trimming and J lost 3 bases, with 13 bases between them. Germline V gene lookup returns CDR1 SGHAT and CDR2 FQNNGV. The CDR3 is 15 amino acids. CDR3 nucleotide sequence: TGTGCCAGCAGCTTGCTACTAGCCTCTACAGATACGCAGTATTTT. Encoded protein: CASSLLLASTDTQYF.

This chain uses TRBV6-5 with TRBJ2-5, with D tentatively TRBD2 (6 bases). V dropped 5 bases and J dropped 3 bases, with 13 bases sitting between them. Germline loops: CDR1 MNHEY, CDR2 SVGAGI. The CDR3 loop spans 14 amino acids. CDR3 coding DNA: TGTGCCAGCAGTATCGGGACTCGTAAAGAGACCCAGTACTTC. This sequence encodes CASSIGTRKETQYF.